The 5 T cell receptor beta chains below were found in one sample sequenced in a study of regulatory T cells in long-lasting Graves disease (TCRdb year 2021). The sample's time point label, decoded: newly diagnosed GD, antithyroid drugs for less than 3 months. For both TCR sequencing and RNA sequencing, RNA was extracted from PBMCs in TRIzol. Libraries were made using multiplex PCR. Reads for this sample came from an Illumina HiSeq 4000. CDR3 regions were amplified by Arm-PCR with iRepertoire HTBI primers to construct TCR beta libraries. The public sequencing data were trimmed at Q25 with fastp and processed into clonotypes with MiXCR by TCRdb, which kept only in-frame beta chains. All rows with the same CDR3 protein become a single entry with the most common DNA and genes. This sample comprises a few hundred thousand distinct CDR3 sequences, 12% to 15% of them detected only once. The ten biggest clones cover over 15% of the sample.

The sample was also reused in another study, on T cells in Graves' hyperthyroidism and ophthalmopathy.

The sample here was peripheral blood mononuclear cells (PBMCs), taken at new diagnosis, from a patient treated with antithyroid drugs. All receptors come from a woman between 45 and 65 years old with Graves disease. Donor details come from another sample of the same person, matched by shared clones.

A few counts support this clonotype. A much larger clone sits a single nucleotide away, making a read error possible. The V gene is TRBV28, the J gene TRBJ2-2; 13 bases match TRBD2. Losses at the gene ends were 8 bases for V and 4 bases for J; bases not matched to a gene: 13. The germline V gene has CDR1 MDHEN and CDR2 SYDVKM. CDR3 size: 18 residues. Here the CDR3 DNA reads TGTGCCAGCCGCTCTCGAGCGGGACTAGCGGGACGCACCGGGGAGCTGTTTTTT. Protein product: CASRSRAGLAGRTGELFF.

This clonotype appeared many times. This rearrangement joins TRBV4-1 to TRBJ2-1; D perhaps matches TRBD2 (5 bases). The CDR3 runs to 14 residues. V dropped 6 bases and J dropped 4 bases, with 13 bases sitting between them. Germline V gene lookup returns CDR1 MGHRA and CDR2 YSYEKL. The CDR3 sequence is CASRRGPEYNEQFF. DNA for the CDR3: TGCGCCAGCAGGCGAGGGCCGGAGTACAATGAGCAGTTCTTC.

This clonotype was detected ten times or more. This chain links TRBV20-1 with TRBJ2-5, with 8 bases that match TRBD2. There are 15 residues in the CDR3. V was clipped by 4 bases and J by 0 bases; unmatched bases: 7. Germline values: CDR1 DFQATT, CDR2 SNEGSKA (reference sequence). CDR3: CSATGLAWYQETQYF. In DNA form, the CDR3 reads TGCAGTGCTACCGGACTAGCTTGGTACCAAGAGACCCAGTACTTC.

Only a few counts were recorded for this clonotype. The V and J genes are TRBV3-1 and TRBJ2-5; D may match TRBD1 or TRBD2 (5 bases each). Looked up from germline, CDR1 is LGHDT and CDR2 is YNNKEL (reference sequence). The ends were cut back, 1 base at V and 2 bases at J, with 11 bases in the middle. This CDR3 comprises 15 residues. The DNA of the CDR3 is TGTGCCAGCAGCCAAGGGCCGGGACGGCAAGAGACCCAGTACTTC. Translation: CASSQGPGRQETQYF.

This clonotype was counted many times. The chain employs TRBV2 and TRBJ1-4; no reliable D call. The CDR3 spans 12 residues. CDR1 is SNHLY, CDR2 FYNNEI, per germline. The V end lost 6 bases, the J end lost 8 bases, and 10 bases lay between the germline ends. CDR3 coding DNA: TGTGCCAGCAGCGGAATCAAGGAAAAACTGTTTTTT. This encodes CASSGIKEKLFF.